This is a list of T cell receptor beta chains from one sample in a study of a mutant IDH1 vaccine in newly diagnosed glioma. Sequencing was performed with immunoSEQ multiplex PCR; in TCRdb, only in-frame clones are kept and a portion is missing. The sample contains roughly 38,000 clones, about 73% of which appear only once. The sequenced sample was PBMCs, obtained from a glioma patient treated with radiotherapy, temozolomide or both. The receptors here all came from a man aged 35-49 years with glioma. Some clones in this sample may be carry-over from other donors' samples. The CDR3 runs from the conserved cysteine through the conserved F or W. A D gene is named only where the DNA matches it firmly.

CDR3aa	j_gene	d_gene	v_gene
CASSLIGDSDTQYF	TRBJ2-3	.	TRBV28
CASSFTPRDGEQYF	TRBJ2-7	.	TRBV7-2
CASSLPGVSSYEQYF	TRBJ2-7	.	TRBV7-9
CASSFWASGHEQYF	TRBJ2-7	TRBD2	TRBV28
CASSERGMEQYQETQYF	TRBJ2-5	.	TRBV7-9
CAWSGTGRQPQHF	TRBJ1-5	.	TRBV30
CASSPTGNTGGFHGYTF	TRBJ1-2	TRBD1	TRBV7-2
CASSLTPQKGYTF	TRBJ1-2	.	TRBV7-9
CASSLVDRGPYEQYF	TRBJ2-7	TRBD1	TRBV7-9
CASSQDNSPLHF	TRBJ1-6	.	TRBV7-9
CAISVGGNSPLHF	TRBJ1-6	.	TRBV10-3
CASSPWWQGSNSPLHF	TRBJ1-6	.	TRBV9
CSVGARGETQYF	TRBJ2-5	.	TRBV29-1
CASSDSTGTGLEKLFF	TRBJ1-4	TRBD1	TRBV25-1
CASSGDREGHSPLHF	TRBJ1-6	TRBD1	TRBV5-1
CASSRQGAGDQPQHF	TRBJ1-5	.	TRBV7-2
CASQRGSSYNEQFF	TRBJ2-1	.	TRBV5-8
CASLGGTGGRETQYF	TRBJ2-5	TRBD1	TRBV25-1
CASSFRLGTEAFF	TRBJ1-1	.	TRBV7-6
CASSIPRGGGTEAFF	TRBJ1-1	.	TRBV19
CASGDRVGGFSNQPQHF	TRBJ1-5	TRBD1	TRBV6-1
CASSRTGQDYEQYF	TRBJ2-7	.	TRBV11-3
CASSLDPGILNTEAFF	TRBJ1-1	.	TRBV7-9
CASSTGLAVSEQFF	TRBJ2-1	TRBD2	TRBV19
CASSFMGDTQYF	TRBJ2-3	.	TRBV27
CASSEISGQGARADTQYF	TRBJ2-3	TRBD1	TRBV10-1
CASSYSRQGRPPLHF	TRBJ1-6	TRBD1	TRBV6-5
CASSLGIGGVSYEQYF	TRBJ2-7	.	TRBV5-6
CASSATQDTEAFF	TRBJ1-1	.	TRBV11-2
CASSRGLGRAEAFF	TRBJ1-1	.	TRBV4-1
CAWSVPGSRRTEAFF	TRBJ1-1	.	TRBV30
CASSHQLAETQYF	TRBJ2-5	.	TRBV14
CASSLAPRAQGETQYF	TRBJ2-5	.	TRBV7-9
CAWSLGGYNEQFF	TRBJ2-1	.	TRBV30
CASSQQGQGTEAFF	TRBJ1-1	.	TRBV18
CAWSRTSGFTDTQYF	TRBJ2-3	TRBD2	TRBV30
CASSPRQLSSYNEQFF	TRBJ2-1	.	TRBV9
CAWINAAWAIGELFF	TRBJ2-2	.	TRBV30
CASSLMAINTGELFF	TRBJ2-2	.	TRBV5-6
CASRDGTSYNEQFF	TRBJ2-1	.	TRBV6-1
CASSKNFGDTEAFF	TRBJ1-1	.	TRBV4-2
CATSRGFTEQYF	TRBJ2-7	.	TRBV15
CASLGQFPGGDYGYTF	TRBJ1-2	TRBD1	TRBV5-4
CASSPGASSGANVLTF	TRBJ2-6	.	TRBV6-4
CASSRGVTNEKLFF	TRBJ1-4	.	TRBV2
CAWSIQGDEQYF	TRBJ2-7	TRBD1	TRBV30
CASRPGLAKNIQYF	TRBJ2-4	.	TRBV27
CASSDLAGANQPQHF	TRBJ1-5	.	TRBV6-1
CASSDSGGAGEETQYF	TRBJ2-5	TRBD2	TRBV9
CASSPTGTSIQYF	TRBJ2-4	.	TRBV18
CASSLGDGVDTQYF	TRBJ2-3	.	TRBV5-1
CASSPFGQGRGEKLFF	TRBJ1-4	.	TRBV14
CAWTYGEKLFF	TRBJ1-4	.	TRBV30
CAWSRTAYEQYF	TRBJ2-7	.	TRBV30
CASSLDGGTEAFF	TRBJ1-1	.	TRBV7-9
CAISDKVTEAFF	TRBJ1-1	.	TRBV10-3
CASSTMDVRNEKLFF	TRBJ1-4	.	TRBV28
CASGLDRGPSSYNSPLHF	TRBJ1-6	TRBD1	TRBV12-5